This is a list of T cell receptor beta chains from one sample in a study of blood T cell repertoires in COVID-19. The repertoire was sequenced with immunoSEQ multiplex PCR; TCRdb's copy has only in-frame clones and lacks some. The repertoire has about 150,000 clones, approximately 91% of them found once; the top ten carry under 2.5%. The material sequenced was peripheral blood. The source is a woman in her 70s with acute or convalescent COVID-19. Both conserved end residues are trimmed from each CDR3. The order of the fields is V gene, J gene, D gene, CDR3 protein. D genes are given only for firm matches.

V: TRBV6-2/TRBV6-3
J: TRBJ2-7
D: TRBD1
CDR3: ASSFLGQGQY

V: TRBV20-1
J: TRBJ2-4
D: TRBD2
CDR3: SASGFGGVLNIQY

V: TRBV10-3
J: TRBJ1-1
D: NA
CDR3: AISGGPRGNTEAF

V: TRBV5-1
J: TRBJ1-1
D: NA
CDR3: ASSSAGQSEAF

V: TRBV7-9
J: TRBJ2-7
D: TRBD2
CDR3: ASSYTGTSGAYEQY

V: TRBV6-5
J: TRBJ1-6
D: TRBD1
CDR3: ASSYDGQGRSPLH

V: TRBV3-1/TRBV3-2
J: TRBJ1-5
D: NA
CDR3: ASSQSGNQPQH

V: TRBV7-9
J: TRBJ2-3
D: TRBD2
CDR3: ASSFRGGVGDTQY

V: TRBV11-2
J: TRBJ1-4
D: NA
CDR3: ASSVGLRGEKLF

V: TRBV12-3/TRBV12-4
J: TRBJ2-2
D: NA
CDR3: ASSLAGGELF

V: TRBV10-3
J: TRBJ2-1
D: TRBD1
CDR3: AISTTGVDEQF

V: TRBV3-1/TRBV3-2
J: TRBJ2-7
D: NA
CDR3: ASSQVGQGKREQY

V: TRBV21-1
J: TRBJ2-1
D: NA
CDR3: ASSKGMGQAGNEQF

V: TRBV12-3/TRBV12-4
J: TRBJ1-5
D: NA
CDR3: ASSEGRLAQH

V: TRBV11-2
J: TRBJ1-1
D: NA
CDR3: ASSPGRGWNTEAF

V: TRBV2
J: TRBJ1-5
D: NA
CDR3: ASSKTGNQPQH